Here is one TCR beta chain with its context. Its specificity is unknown. This sample stems from a study of a mutant IDH1 vaccine in newly diagnosed glioma. Study-level background: Commencement of vaccination occurred 4-6 weeks following radiotherapy alone, or concurrently with temozolomide cycles. Antecedent treatment encompassed radiotherapy, temozolomide, or their combination; the majority received both. The sex distribution of treated patients was roughly 62% male and 37.5% female, with a mean age of 40.4 years.

Whole-study findings and limits: Pseudoprogression appeared independent of alterations in top peripheral clonotypes.

This CDR3 is built from 13 residues. Stated time point: week 47, end of study. Vaccination comprised doses that each held 300 ug of mutant IDH1 20-mer peptide, plus topical imiquimod. The table came from immunoSEQ multiplex PCR; TCRdb's copy has only in-frame clones and leaves some out. Found here are approximately 80,000 clones, more than 80% of them singletons; the top ten hold under 6.5%. Sequences were derived from PBMCs, sampled from a glioma patient whose treatment included an IDH1 peptide vaccine. This rearrangement joins TRBV21-1 to TRBJ1-1. TRBV21-1 is tagged as a pseudogene. The receptor was isolated from a man aged 35-49 years with glioma. The CDR3 DNA follows: TGTGCCAGCAGCCTTCGGGTGAACACTGAAGCTTTCTTT. It yields the protein CASSLRVNTEAFF.